The present T cell receptor (beta chain) was sequenced within a study of siplizumab effects on memory and regulatory T cells. General study points: No assignable naive or memory phenotype existed for roughly 80-96% of proliferating CD4+ or CD8+ clones.

Profiled with immunoSEQ multiplex PCR; TCRdb holds only in-frame clones, not every one. Here the sample spans around 120,000 clones, approximately 94% being singletons. In regard to this clone: Its target is unknown.

V dropped 0 bases and J dropped 10 bases, with 19 bases sitting between them. CDR1 is LGHNA and CDR2 is YNFKEQ in the germline V gene. The CDR3 spans 16 residues. This sequence was found in a human donor in good health. The rearrangement uses TRBV4-2 and TRBJ2-1, with D possibly TRBD2 on 6 matching bases. Sequenced input: non-Treg CD4+ T cells sorted from blood. This chain's CDR3 is CASSQDPGLLSVEQFF. In nucleotides, the CDR3 is TGTGCCAGCAGCCAAGACCCGGGACTTCTGTCAGTGGAGCAGTTCTTC.